This TCR beta chain was profiled in a study of blood T cell repertoires in COVID-19. On the study more broadly: Samples taken during acute and convalescent COVID-19 were collected in the United States, Italy and Spain. The analysed material was cDNA or gDNA that came from T cells, B-cell-depleted T cells, or PBMCs.

In the study's own analysis: Amplification of reference gene primers provided the estimated nucleated cell counts. Profiled with immunoSEQ multiplex PCR; TCRdb holds only in-frame clones, not every one. For V, J and clone size, that table is used; D and trimming come from the DNA. This table holds approximately 300,000 clones, 75% to 90% found once. The CDR3 has 14 residues. Trimming stripped 1 base from V and 3 bases from J, with 10 bases between. Germline V gene sequence: CDR1 SEHNR, CDR2 FQNEAQ (reference sequence). V is TRBV7-9 and J is TRBJ2-7; tentative D call: TRBD2 (5 bases). Sequences were obtained from peripheral blood. This TCR was sampled from a man aged 25 to 40 with acute or convalescent COVID-19. The CDR3 DNA is TGTGCCAGCAGCTTAGGGAGCGGTTTCTACGAGCAGTACTTC. It specifies CASSLGSGFYEQYF.